This T cell receptor (beta chain) was documented in a study of human T cells and chemical hapten exposure. TCRdb reprocessed the RACE reads with MiXCR, giving one entry per CDR3 protein. The sample consists of around 260,000 distinct CDR3 sequences, approximately 8.4% of them appearing once. This CDR3 spans 15 amino acids. Germline V gene sequence: CDR1 LGHNA, CDR2 YNFKEQ. About this clonotype itself: Relative to the germline gene, one junction end is altered; a read error may explain this.

The time point: pre-sensitization, week 0. Treatment denoted: therapeutic diphenylcyclopropenone sensitization with weekly scalp DPC. This sequence was found in a woman between 35 and 50 years old with alopecia areata. Some clones in this sample may be carry-over from other donors' samples. The chain combines TRBV4-2 with TRBJ2-1; TRBD2 is a possible D gene (5 bases). The sequenced sample was whole blood, obtained in connection with sensitization to the hapten diphenylcyclopropenone (DPC). CDR3 bases: TGTGCCGGCAGCCAAGAACGGGGCTCCTACAATGAGCAGTTCTTC. Amino acid sequence: CAGSQERGSYNEQFF.